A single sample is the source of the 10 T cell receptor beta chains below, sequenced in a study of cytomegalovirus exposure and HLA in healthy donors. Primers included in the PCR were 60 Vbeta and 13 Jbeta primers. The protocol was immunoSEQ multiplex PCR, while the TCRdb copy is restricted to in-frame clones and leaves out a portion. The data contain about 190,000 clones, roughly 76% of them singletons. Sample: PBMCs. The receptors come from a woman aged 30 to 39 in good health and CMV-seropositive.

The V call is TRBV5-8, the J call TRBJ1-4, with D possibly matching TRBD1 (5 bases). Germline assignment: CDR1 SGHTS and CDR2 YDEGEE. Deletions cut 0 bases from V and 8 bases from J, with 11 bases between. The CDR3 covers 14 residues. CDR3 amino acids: CASSLERGGEKLFF. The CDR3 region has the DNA TGTGCCAGCAGCTTGGAAAGGGGCGGCGAAAAACTGTTTTTT. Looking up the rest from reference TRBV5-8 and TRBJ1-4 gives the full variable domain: EAGVTQSPTHLIKTRGQQATLRCSPISGHTSVYWYQQALGLGLQFLLWYDEGEERNRGNFPPRFSGRQFPNYSSELNVNALELEDSALYLCASSLERGGEKLFFGSGTQLSVL.

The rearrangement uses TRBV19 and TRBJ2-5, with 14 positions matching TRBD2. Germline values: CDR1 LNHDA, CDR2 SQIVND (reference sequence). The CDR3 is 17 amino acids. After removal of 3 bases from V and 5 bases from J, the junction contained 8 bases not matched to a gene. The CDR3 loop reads CASSIGLAGGRRETQYF. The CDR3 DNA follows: TGTGCCAGTAGTATCGGACTAGCGGGAGGCCGACGGGAGACCCAGTACTTC. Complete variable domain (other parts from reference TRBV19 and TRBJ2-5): DGGITQSPKYLFRKEGQNVTLSCEQNLNHDAMYWYRQDPGQGLRLIYYSQIVNDFQKGDIAEGYSVSREKKESFPLTVTSAQKNPTAFYLCASSIGLAGGRRETQYFGPGTRLLVL.

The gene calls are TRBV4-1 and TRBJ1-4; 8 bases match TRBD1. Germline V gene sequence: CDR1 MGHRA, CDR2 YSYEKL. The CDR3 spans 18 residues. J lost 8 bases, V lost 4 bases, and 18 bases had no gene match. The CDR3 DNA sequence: TGCGCCAGCAGCCGACAATCGACCGCCAGGGGGCTCGGGGAAAAACTGTTTTTT. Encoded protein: CASSRQSTARGLGEKLFF.

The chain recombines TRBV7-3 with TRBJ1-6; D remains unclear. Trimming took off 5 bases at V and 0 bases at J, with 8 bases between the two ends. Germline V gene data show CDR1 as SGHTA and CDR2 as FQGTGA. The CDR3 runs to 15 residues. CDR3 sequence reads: CASSRSSSYNSPLHF. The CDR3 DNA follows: TGTGCCAGCAGCCGGAGCAGCTCCTATAATTCACCCCTCCACTTT.

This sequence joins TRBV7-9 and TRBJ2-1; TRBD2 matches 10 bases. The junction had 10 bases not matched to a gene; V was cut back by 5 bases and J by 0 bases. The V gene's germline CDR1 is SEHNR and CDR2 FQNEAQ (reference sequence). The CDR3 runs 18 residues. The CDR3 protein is CASSRSQASGGSYNEQFF. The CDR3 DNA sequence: TGTGCCAGCAGCAGATCTCAGGCTAGCGGGGGCTCCTACAATGAGCAGTTCTTC. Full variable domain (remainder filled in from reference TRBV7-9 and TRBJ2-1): DTGVSQNPRHKITKRGQNVTFRCDPISEHNRLYWYRQTLGQGPEFLTYFQNEAQLEKSRLLSDRFSAERPKGSFSTLEIQRTEQGDSAMYLCASSRSQASGGSYNEQFFGPGTRLTVL.

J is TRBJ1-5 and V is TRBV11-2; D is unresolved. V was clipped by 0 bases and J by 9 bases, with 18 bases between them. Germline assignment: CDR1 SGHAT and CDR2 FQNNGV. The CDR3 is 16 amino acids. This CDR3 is CASSLDLRPGRGPQHF. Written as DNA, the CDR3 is TGTGCCAGCAGCTTAGATCTGAGACCTGGTCGGGGGCCCCAGCATTTT.

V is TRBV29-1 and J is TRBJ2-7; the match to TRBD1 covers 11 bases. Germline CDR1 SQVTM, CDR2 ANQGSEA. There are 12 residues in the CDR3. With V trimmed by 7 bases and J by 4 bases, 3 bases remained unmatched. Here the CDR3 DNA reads TGCAGCGGTGGACAGGGGGCTTACGAGCAGTACTTC. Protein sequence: CSGGQGAYEQYF.

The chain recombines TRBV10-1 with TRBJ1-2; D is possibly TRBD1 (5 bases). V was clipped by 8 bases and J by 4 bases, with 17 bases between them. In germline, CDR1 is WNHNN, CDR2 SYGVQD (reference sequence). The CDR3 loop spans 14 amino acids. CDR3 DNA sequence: TGCGCCAGCCCAGTGGAGGGGTCAAGCTATGGCTACACCTTC. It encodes CASPVEGSSYGYTF.

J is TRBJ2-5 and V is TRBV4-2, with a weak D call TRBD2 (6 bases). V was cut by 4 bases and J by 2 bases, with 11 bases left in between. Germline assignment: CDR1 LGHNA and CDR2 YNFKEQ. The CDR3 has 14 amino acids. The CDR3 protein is CASSREAPQETQYF. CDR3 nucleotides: TGTGCCAGCAGCCGGGAGGCGCCACAAGAGACCCAGTACTTC.

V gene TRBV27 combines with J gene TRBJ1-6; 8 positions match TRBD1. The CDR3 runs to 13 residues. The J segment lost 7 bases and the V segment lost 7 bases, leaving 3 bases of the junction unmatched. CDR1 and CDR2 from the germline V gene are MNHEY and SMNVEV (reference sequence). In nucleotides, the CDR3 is TGTGCCAGCAATGGACAGGGAAATTCACCCCTCCACTTT. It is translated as CASNGQGNSPLHF.